This TCR beta chain comes out of a study of T cell responses to AZD1222 COVID-19 vaccine. Study-wide results and caveats: Just a handful of AZD1222 recipients tested seropositive at baseline. No repertoire was sampled before or during the peak T cell response, only after it. Spike-specific TCR breadth and depth grew following two AZD1222 doses.

Second doses at about 4 or about 12 weeks were pooled. CDR3 size: 13 residues. V lost 5 bases and J lost 1, with 8 bases in between. Looked up from germline, CDR1 is LGHDT and CDR2 is YNNKEL (reference sequence). Repertoires were generated with immunoSEQ multiplex PCR, while TCRdb's copy carries only in-frame clones and drops some. The sample lists around 91,000 clones, 91% seen once, with 6.5% to 10% in the top ten. On this clone: Its antigen remains unidentified.

The material sequenced was peripheral blood, taken 28 days after the second AZD1222 dose. The TCR sequence derives from an adult who received the AZD1222 COVID-19 vaccine. The gene calls are TRBV3-1 (or the pseudogene TRBV3-2) and TRBJ1-1, with D unresolved. The CDR3 nucleotides are TGTGCCAGCAGCTTCCGGAGGAACACTGAAGCTTTCTTT. Amino acid sequence: CASSFRRNTEAFF.